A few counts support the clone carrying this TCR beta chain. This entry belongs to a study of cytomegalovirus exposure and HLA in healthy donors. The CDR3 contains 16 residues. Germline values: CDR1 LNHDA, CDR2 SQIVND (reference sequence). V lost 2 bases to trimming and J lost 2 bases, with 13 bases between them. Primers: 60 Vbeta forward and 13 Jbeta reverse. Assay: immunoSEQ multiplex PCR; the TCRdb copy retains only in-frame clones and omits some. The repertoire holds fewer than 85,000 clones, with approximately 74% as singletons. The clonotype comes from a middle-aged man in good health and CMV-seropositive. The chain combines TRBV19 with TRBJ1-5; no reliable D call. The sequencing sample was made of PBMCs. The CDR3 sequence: CASSIRGTYRNQPQHF. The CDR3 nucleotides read TGTGCCAGTAGTATACGGGGTACCTATCGCAATCAGCCCCAGCATTTT.